Presented here are 28 T cell receptor beta chains from one specimen sequenced in a study of T cells in Graves' hyperthyroidism and ophthalmopathy. RNA transcripts were the template for amplifying TCR beta CDR3 regions. An initial round of RT-PCR targeting the TCR CDR3 relied on the HTBI primer set. Via MiXCR, TCRdb re-called the multiplex PCR reads, giving one row per CDR3 protein. The sample includes approximately 610,000 distinct CDR3 sequences, roughly 14% of them seen just once. Sequencing input: blood. The origin of the receptors is a woman between 35 and 50 years old with Graves' ophthalmopathy.

This clonotype was found many times. The V and J genes are TRBV19 and TRBJ2-7; TRBD2 matches 10 bases. This CDR3 contains 16 residues. CDR1 LNHDA and CDR2 SQIVND come from the germline V gene (reference sequence). The V segment lost 6 bases and the J segment 7 bases; nucleotides outside the gene matches: 15. The CDR3 region is CASSPALAGVWWEQYF. CDR3 DNA sequence: TGTGCCAGTAGCCCCGCGCTAGCGGGAGTATGGTGGGAGCAGTACTTC.

This rearrangement joins TRBV28 to TRBJ2-2; D perhaps matches TRBD2 (5 bases). The germline V gene has CDR1 MDHEN and CDR2 SYDVKM. V lost 8 bases and J 6 bases, leaving 19 bases between the germline ends. The CDR3 runs 15 residues. In DNA, the CDR3 is TGTGCCAGCCATAAAGGACTGGGGAATGCCGGGGAGCTGTTTTTT. It codes for CASHKGLGNAGELFF.

This clonotype was recorded at least ten times. This rearrangement joins TRBV29-1 to TRBJ1-5; 7 bases line up with TRBD1. CDR1 and CDR2 from the germline V gene are SQVTM and ANQGSEA. The ends lost 0 bases at V and 7 bases at J; junction bases unmatched: 6. The CDR3 extends over 14 amino acids. As DNA, the CDR3 is TGCAGCGTTGAAGATGGACAGGCGGGGCAGCCCCAGCATTTT. It translates to CSVEDGQAGQPQHF.

This clonotype was detected only a few times. The CDR3 DNA reads TGTGCCAGCAGCTTGCAAGTGGAGACCCAGTACTTC. Its protein product is CASSLQVETQYF. The genes are TRBV11-2 and TRBJ2-5; D is uncertain. Germline CDR1 is SGHAT and CDR2 is FQNNGV. The CDR3 has 12 amino acids. V gave up 3 bases and J gave up 5 bases, with 7 bases separating them. Full variable domain (missing parts from reference TRBV11-2 and TRBJ2-5): EAGVAQSPRYKIIEKRQSVAFWCNPISGHATLYWYQQILGQGPKLLIQFQNNGVVDDSQLPKDRFSAERLKGVDSTLKIQPAKLEDSAVYLCASSLQVETQYFGPGTRLLVL.

This clonotype was counted many times. The chain is built from TRBV6-2 or TRBV6-3 and TRBJ2-7, with a weak D call TRBD2 (6 bases). This CDR3 spans 15 amino acids. The germline CDR1 and CDR2 sequences are MNHEY and SVGEGT. V shed 6 bases and J shed 2 bases, with 17 bases lying between them. This CDR3 is CASRPIAAPTYEQYF. CDR3 DNA: TGTGCCAGCAGACCCATAGCGGCACCTACCTACGAGCAGTACTTC.

The chain links TRBV27 to TRBJ2-1; 9 nucleotides agree with TRBD2. This CDR3 contains 15 residues. V lost 7 bases to trimming and J lost 3 bases; unmatched junction nucleotides: 7. Germline V gene sequence: CDR1 MNHEY, CDR2 SMNVEV (reference sequence). DNA of the CDR3: TGTGCCAGCATTTCCCTAGCGGGGATCTACAATGAGCAGTTCTTC. Translating gives CASISLAGIYNEQFF.

The V gene is TRBV5-1, the J gene TRBJ1-1; D gene uncertain. CDR3 length: 13 residues. Between the trimmed V and J ends, which lost 5 bases and 1 base, there was a span of 9 bases. The germline V gene encodes CDR1 SGHRS and CDR2 YFSETQ. The CDR3 DNA sequence: TGCGCCAGCAGGGTCACAGAGAACACTGAAGCTTTCTTT. It is translated as CASRVTENTEAFF.

This clonotype was recorded many times. A much larger clonotype is one base distant, so this may be a read error. V is TRBV29-1 and J is TRBJ2-5, with TRBD2 matching 7 bases. This CDR3 contains 15 residues. Unmatched junction bases numbered 13, after V lost 7 bases and J lost 2 bases. CDR1 and CDR2 (germline): SQVTM, ANQGSEA. CDR3 nucleotides: TGCAGCGCAAGACTAGCCCTAGACCCACAAGAGACCCAGTACTTC. Translation gives CSARLALDPQETQYF.

This clonotype was counted at least ten times. This chain joins TRBV28 and TRBJ1-1; D not certain. The CDR3 runs 11 residues. The germline V and J ends were trimmed by 3 bases and 10 bases, with 9 bases remaining between them. Germline-derived CDR1 and CDR2 are MDHEN and SYDVKM. The CDR3 reads CASSFFGRAFF. The CDR3 bases are TGTGCCAGCAGTTTTTTTGGGAGAGCTTTCTTT.

This clonotype was recorded at least ten times. The chain employs TRBV19 and TRBJ2-7; 7 bases are shared with TRBD1. The V gene's germline CDR1 is LNHDA and CDR2 SQIVND (reference sequence). This CDR3 comprises 14 residues. V dropped 4 bases and J dropped 0; count of bases not matched to a gene: 3. The CDR3 spells CASSTTGSSYEQYF. CDR3 DNA sequence: TGTGCCAGTAGTACGACAGGGAGCTCCTACGAGCAGTACTTC.

Many counts were recorded for this clonotype. CDR3 region: CASSYGLSQETQYF. DNA of the CDR3: TGTGCCAGCAGTTATGGGCTATCCCAAGAGACCCAGTACTTC. The rearrangement joins TRBV6-5 to TRBJ2-5; D gene ambiguous. With 3 bases removed from V and 1 base from J, the gap between germline ends came to 9 bases. From germline, CDR1 is MNHEY and CDR2 SVGAGI. The CDR3 contains 14 residues.

This clonotype was detected many times. The V call is TRBV7-9, the J call TRBJ1-2, with TRBD1 matching over 12 bases. This CDR3 comprises 12 residues. CDR1 and CDR2 from the germline V gene are SEHNR and FQNEAQ (reference sequence). Trimming took 10 bases from V and 4 from J; bases not matched to a gene: 1. CDR3 in DNA: TGTGCCACGGGACAGGGGGCCTATGGCTACACCTTC. It specifies CATGQGAYGYTF.

This clonotype was seen ten or more times. Mismatch with germline at one junction end may stem from a read error. The chain uses TRBV20-1 and TRBJ1-2, with a weak D call TRBD1 (6 bases). The CDR3 length is 13 residues. From germline, CDR1 is DFQATT and CDR2 SNEGSKA (reference sequence). The CDR3 DNA is TGCTGTGCACCACCGGAGGGGGACTATGGCTACACCTTC. Protein product: CCAPPEGDYGYTF.

This clonotype was found many times. The V and J genes are TRBV28 and TRBJ1-5; 7 bases align to TRBD1. The length of the CDR3 is 15 residues. Germline V gene data show CDR1 as MDHEN and CDR2 as SYDVKM. The junction had 8 bases not matched to a gene; V was cut back by 5 bases and J by 4 bases. The CDR3 region is CASSLGQAINQPQHF. The CDR3 DNA is TGTGCCAGCAGTCTCGGACAGGCAATTAATCAGCCCCAGCATTTT.

Many counts were recorded for this clonotype. The rearrangement uses TRBV6-5 and TRBJ2-3; D is uncertain. Germline CDR1 reads MNHEY; CDR2 reads SVGAGI. CDR3 length equals 15 residues. V was clipped by 0 bases and J by 0 bases, with 7 bases between them. The DNA for the CDR3 is TGTGCCAGCAGTTACTCGAGGTACAGCACAGATACGCAGTATTTT. Encoded protein: CASSYSRYSTDTQYF.

This clonotype appeared many times. The chain couples TRBV6-5 to TRBJ2-7, with no clear D. The CDR3 is made up of 14 amino acids. The germline V and J ends were trimmed by 0 bases and 2 bases, with 8 bases remaining between them. Germline CDR1 MNHEY, CDR2 SVGAGI. The CDR3, as DNA: TGTGCCAGCAGTTACTCGACCCAGGCCTACGAGCAGTACTTC. Translation: CASSYSTQAYEQYF.

The table lists this clonotype with many counts. This sequence joins TRBV28 and TRBJ2-7; possibly TRBD1 for D (5 bases). Between the trimmed V and J ends, which lost 6 bases and 3 bases, there was a span of 6 bases. Germline V lookup: CDR1 MDHEN, CDR2 SYDVKM. The CDR3 loop spans 11 amino acids. CDR3 nucleotides: TGTGCCAGCAGAGACAGCTACGAGCAGTACTTC. Protein product: CASRDSYEQYF.

This clonotype was counted ten times or more. The chain joins TRBV6-2 or TRBV6-3 to TRBJ2-2; D might be TRBD1 (5 bases). There are 15 residues in the CDR3. V lost 8 bases, J lost 0 bases, and 13 bases lay in between. Germline-derived CDR1 and CDR2 are MNHEY and SVGEGT. The CDR3 protein is CASGSDSANTGELFF. For the CDR3, the DNA is TGTGCCAGCGGATCCGACAGCGCGAACACCGGGGAGCTGTTTTTT.

There are many counts of this clonotype. The chain employs TRBV6-1 and TRBJ1-2; 7 bases match TRBD1. Germline-derived CDR1 and CDR2 are MNHNS and SASEGT. With 6 bases clipped from V and 3 bases from J, the junction kept 7 bases outside the gene matches. This CDR3 has 14 residues. The CDR3 DNA sequence: TGTGCCAGCAGCATTCCGGGACAGCACTATGGCTACACCTTC. Encoded protein: CASSIPGQHYGYTF.

This clonotype was observed many times. This chain links TRBV12-3 or TRBV12-4 with TRBJ1-1; the match to TRBD1 covers 7 bases. V gave up 6 bases and J gave up 1 base; unmatched junction bases: 5. The CDR3 length is 14 residues. The CDR3 region is CASSQGQRNTEAFF. DNA for the CDR3: TGTGCCAGCAGCCAGGGACAGAGGAACACTGAAGCTTTCTTT.

This clonotype was seen at least ten times. The chain couples TRBV11-2 to TRBJ1-1; D is ambiguous. From germline, CDR1 is SGHAT and CDR2 FQNNGV. The CDR3 loop spans 13 amino acids. Trimming took off 5 bases at V and 6 bases at J, with 13 bases between the two ends. The chain's CDR3 is CASSRIVPAEAFF. The CDR3 nucleotides read TGTGCCAGCAGCCGTATTGTACCGGCTGAAGCTTTCTTT.

This clonotype appeared many times. The chain recombines TRBV6-2 or TRBV6-3 with TRBJ2-6, with D unclear. V lost 7 bases to trimming and J lost 4 bases, with 11 bases between them. The CDR3 has 14 residues. Germline V gives CDR1 MNHEY, CDR2 SVGEGT. CDR3 protein: CASIRLGGANVLTF. The CDR3 DNA reads as TGTGCCAGCATTCGGCTTGGCGGGGCCAACGTCCTGACTTTC.

This clonotype has ten or more counts. The rearrangement joins TRBV6-5 to TRBJ1-3, with a possible D match to TRBD1 (5 bases). Looked up from germline, CDR1 is MNHEY and CDR2 is SVGAGI. The CDR3 runs to 16 residues. V dropped 0 bases and J dropped 6 bases, with 15 bases sitting between them. The CDR3: CASSYSSNSGLNTIYF. In DNA, the CDR3 is TGTGCCAGCAGTTACTCATCGAATTCAGGGCTAAACACCATATATTTT.

A remark on this clonotype: Sequence at one end of the junction differs from germline and may be a read error. The V and J genes are TRBV3-1 and TRBJ2-2, with 11 bases lining up with TRBD2. Germline loops: CDR1 LGHDT, CDR2 YNNKEL (reference sequence). This CDR3 has 17 amino acids. Written as DNA, the CDR3 is TGTGCCAGCAGCCAAGCAGGGACTAGCGGAAACACCGGGGAGCCGTTTTTT. Translating gives CASSQAGTSGNTGEPFF. Using reference TRBV3-1 and TRBJ2-2 for the parts outside the CDR3, the full variable domain is DTAVSQTPKYLVTQMGNDKSIKCEQNLGHDTMYWYKQDSKKFLKIMFSYNNKELIINETVPNRFSPKSPDKAHLNLHINSLELGDSAVYFCASSQAGTSGNTGEPFFGEGSRLTVL.

Many counts were recorded for this clonotype. The gene calls are TRBV28 and TRBJ2-5; a possible D gene is TRBD1 (6 bases). The CDR3 is made up of 13 amino acids. Germline CDR1 reads MDHEN; CDR2 reads SYDVKM. V dropped 6 bases and J dropped 2 bases, with 10 bases sitting between them. For the CDR3, the DNA is TGTGCCAGCAGGGACAGCTCACAAGAGACCCAGTACTTC. It is translated as CASRDSSQETQYF.

This clonotype has a count of ten or more. This sequence joins TRBV6-5 and TRBJ1-2; weak D call: TRBD1 (5 bases). Trimming took off 0 bases at V and 6 bases at J, with 17 bases between the two ends. This CDR3 contains 16 residues. CDR1 is MNHEY and CDR2 is SVGAGI in the germline V gene. CDR3 amino acids: CASSYSTGGGSDGYTF. For the CDR3, the DNA is TGTGCCAGCAGTTACTCGACGGGGGGAGGTTCGGATGGCTACACCTTC.

This clonotype was counted ten times or more. This rearrangement joins TRBV27 to TRBJ2-7; D gene uncertain. V dropped 2 bases and J dropped 4 bases, with 9 bases sitting between them. Per the germline V gene, CDR1 is MNHEY and CDR2 is SMNVEV (reference sequence). The CDR3 is made up of 13 amino acids. CDR3 in amino acids: CASSLRDGYEQYF. CDR3 nucleotide sequence: TGTGCCAGCAGTTTACGCGACGGATACGAGCAGTACTTC.

The V gene is TRBV11-3, the J gene TRBJ2-7; either TRBD1 or TRBD2 may fit D (5 bases each). Germline V gene lookup returns CDR1 SGHNT and CDR2 YENEEA. Trimming pared 1 base from V and 2 bases from J, leaving 12 bases between. This CDR3 region has 15 residues. Here the CDR3 reads CASSLGDLLPYEQYF. The CDR3 nucleotides are TGTGCCAGCAGCTTAGGGGACCTCCTCCCCTACGAGCAGTACTTC.